Detailed here is one T cell receptor (beta chain). Researchers sorted participants into cohorts using their self-reported clinical history. Participants classified as exposed had met a COVID-19 case within 2 weeks before study entry. The source of the sample is a study of blood T cell repertoires in COVID-19. Across the study: Sources were T cells, B-cell-depleted T cells, or PBMCs; the material itself was cDNA or gDNA.

Germline CDR1 and CDR2: SGHAT and FQNNGV. V lost 6 bases and J lost 9; bases outside the gene matches: 10. The CDR3 length is 15 residues. Using immunoSEQ multiplex PCR, the repertoire was profiled, and TCRdb retains in-frame clones only, with some absent. This repertoire shows about 140,000 clones, approximately 88% found once; its top ten account for roughly 4.9%. Sequenced input: PBMCs or T cells enriched from blood (not recorded which). The chain couples TRBV11-2 to TRBJ2-1; 11 bases line up with TRBD1. The receptor was isolated from a man in his 70s who had been exposed to COVID-19. CDR3 sequence reads: CASSRGQGARGEQFF. In nucleotides, the CDR3 is TGTGCCAGCAGTCGTGGACAGGGGGCTCGGGGTGAGCAGTTCTTC.